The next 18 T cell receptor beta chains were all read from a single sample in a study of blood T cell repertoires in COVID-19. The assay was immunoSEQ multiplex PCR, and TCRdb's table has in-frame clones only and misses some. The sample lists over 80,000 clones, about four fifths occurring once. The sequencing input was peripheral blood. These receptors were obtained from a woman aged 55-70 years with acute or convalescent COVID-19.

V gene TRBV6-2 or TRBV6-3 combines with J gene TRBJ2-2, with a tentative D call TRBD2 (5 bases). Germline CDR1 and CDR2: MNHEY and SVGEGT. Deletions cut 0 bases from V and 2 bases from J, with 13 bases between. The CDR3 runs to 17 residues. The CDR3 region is CASSYSQLVDNTGELFF. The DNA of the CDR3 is TGTGCCAGCAGTTACTCCCAACTAGTGGATAACACCGGGGAGCTGTTTTTT.

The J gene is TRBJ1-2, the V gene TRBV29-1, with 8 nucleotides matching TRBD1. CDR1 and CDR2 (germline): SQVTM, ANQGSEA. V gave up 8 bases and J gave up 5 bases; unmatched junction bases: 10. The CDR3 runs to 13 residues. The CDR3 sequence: CSSVGDRYYGYTF. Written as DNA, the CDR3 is TGCAGCTCCGTCGGGGACAGGTATTATGGCTACACCTTC.

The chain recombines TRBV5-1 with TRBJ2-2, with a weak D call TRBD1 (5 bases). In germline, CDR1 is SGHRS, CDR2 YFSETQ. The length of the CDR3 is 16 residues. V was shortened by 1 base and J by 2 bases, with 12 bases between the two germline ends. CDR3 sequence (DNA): TGCGCCAGCAGCTTGTTAAAACAGGTTAACACCGGGGAGCTGTTTTTT. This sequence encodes CASSLLKQVNTGELFF.

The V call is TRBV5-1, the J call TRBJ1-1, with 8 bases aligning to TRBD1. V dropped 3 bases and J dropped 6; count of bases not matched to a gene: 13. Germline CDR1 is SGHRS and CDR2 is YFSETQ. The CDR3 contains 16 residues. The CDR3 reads CASSSQGALPGAEAFF. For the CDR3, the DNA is TGCGCCAGCAGCTCCCAGGGGGCCCTGCCGGGCGCTGAAGCTTTCTTT.

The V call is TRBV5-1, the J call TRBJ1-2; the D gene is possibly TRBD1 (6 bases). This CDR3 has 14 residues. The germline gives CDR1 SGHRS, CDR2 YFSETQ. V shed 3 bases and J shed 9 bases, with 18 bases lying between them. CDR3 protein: CASSSRNREGSYTF. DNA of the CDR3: TGCGCCAGCAGCTCAAGAAACAGGGAGGGCAGCTACACCTTC.

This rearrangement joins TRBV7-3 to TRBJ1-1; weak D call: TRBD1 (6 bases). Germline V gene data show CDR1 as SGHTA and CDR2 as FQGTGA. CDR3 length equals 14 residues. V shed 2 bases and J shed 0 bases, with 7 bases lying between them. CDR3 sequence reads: CASSLSGVNTEAFF. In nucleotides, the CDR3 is TGTGCCAGCAGCTTATCAGGGGTGAACACTGAAGCTTTCTTT.

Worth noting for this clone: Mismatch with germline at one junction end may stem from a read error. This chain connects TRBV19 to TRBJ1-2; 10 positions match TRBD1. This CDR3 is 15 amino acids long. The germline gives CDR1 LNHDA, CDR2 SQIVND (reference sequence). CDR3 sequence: CASTPTGTGANKRIF. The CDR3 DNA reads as TGTGCCAGTACTCCAACCGGGACAGGGGCCAATAAGAGAATCTTC.

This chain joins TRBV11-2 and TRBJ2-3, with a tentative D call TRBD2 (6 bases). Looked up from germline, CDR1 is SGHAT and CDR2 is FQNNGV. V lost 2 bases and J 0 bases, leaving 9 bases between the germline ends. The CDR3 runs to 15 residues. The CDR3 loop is CASSLYGTSTDTQYF. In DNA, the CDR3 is TGTGCCAGCAGCTTATACGGGACTAGCACAGATACGCAGTATTTT.

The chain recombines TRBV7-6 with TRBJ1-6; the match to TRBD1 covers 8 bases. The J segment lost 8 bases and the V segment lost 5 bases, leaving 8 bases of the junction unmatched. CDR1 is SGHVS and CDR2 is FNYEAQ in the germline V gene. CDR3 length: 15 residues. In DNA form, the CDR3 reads TGTGCCAGCAGCCCCCGGACAGGGAGAGATTCACCCCTCCACTTT. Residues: CASSPRTGRDSPLHF.

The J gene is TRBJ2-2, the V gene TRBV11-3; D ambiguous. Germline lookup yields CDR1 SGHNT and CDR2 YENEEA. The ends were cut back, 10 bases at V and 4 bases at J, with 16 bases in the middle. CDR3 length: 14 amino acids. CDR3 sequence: CAICPTERTGELFF. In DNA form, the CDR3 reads TGTGCCATCTGCCCGACGGAGCGCACCGGGGAGCTGTTTTTT.

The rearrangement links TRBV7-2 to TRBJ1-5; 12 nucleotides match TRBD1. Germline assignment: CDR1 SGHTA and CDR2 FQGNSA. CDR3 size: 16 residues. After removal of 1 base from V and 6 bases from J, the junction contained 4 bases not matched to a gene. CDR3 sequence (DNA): TGTGCCAGCAGCTTAGTGGGGACAGGGGGCAGTCAGCCCCAGCATTTT. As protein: CASSLVGTGGSQPQHF.

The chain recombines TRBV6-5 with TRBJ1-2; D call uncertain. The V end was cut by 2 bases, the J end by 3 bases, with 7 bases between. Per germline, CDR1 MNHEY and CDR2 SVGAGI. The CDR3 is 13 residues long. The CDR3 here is CASSYRVDYGYTF. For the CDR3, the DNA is TGTGCCAGCAGTTACCGGGTGGACTATGGCTACACCTTC.

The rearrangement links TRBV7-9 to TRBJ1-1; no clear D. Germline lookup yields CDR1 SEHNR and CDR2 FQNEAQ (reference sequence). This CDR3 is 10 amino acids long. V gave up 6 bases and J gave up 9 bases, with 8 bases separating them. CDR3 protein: CASRPGQAFF. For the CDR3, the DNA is TGTGCCAGCAGGCCGGGTCAAGCTTTCTTT.

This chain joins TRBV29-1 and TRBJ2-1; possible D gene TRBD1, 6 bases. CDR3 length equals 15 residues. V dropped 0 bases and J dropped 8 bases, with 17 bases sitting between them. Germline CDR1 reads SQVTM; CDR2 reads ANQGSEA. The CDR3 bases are TGCAGCGTTGAAGATACGGGACAAATAAGATATGAGCAGTTCTTC. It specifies CSVEDTGQIRYEQFF.

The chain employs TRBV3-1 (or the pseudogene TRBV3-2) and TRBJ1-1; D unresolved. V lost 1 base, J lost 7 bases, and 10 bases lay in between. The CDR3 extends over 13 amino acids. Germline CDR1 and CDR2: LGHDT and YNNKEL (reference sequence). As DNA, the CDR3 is TGTGCCAGCAGCCAAGTCTTGTCAGGTGAAGCTTTCTTT. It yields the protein CASSQVLSGEAFF.

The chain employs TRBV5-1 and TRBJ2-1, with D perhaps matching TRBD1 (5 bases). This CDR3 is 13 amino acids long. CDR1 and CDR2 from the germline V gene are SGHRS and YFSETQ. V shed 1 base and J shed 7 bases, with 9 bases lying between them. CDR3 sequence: CASSLTQGNEQFF. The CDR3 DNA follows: TGCGCCAGCAGCTTGACCCAGGGTAATGAGCAGTTCTTC.

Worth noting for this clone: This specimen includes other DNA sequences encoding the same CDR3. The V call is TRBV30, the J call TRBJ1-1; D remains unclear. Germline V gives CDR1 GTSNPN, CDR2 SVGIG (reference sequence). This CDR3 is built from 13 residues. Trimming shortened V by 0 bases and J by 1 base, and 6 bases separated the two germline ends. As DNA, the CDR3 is TGTGCCTGGAGTGTACGAGGGAACACTGAAGCTTTCTTT. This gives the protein CAWSVRGNTEAFF.

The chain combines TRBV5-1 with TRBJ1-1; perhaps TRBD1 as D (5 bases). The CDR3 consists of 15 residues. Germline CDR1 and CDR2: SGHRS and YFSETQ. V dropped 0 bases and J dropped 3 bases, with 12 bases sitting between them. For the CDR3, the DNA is TGCGCCAGCAGCTTGGGGGGCGCGGGGGACACTGAAGCTTTCTTT. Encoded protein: CASSLGGAGDTEAFF.